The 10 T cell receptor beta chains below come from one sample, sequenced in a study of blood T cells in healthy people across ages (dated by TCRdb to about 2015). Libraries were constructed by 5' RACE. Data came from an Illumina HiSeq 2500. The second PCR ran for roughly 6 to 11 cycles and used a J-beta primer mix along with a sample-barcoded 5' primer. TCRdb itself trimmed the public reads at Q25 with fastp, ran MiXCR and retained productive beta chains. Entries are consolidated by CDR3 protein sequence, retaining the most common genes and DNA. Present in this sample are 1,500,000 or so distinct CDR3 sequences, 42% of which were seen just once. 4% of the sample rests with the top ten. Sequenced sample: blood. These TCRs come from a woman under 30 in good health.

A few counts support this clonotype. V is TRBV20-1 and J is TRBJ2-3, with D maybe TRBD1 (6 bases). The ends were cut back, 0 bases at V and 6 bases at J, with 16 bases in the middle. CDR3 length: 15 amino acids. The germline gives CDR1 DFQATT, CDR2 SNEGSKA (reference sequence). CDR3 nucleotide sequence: TGCAGTGCTAGAGATTGGCCGCGGACAGAGGATACGCAGTATTTT. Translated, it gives CSARDWPRTEDTQYF.

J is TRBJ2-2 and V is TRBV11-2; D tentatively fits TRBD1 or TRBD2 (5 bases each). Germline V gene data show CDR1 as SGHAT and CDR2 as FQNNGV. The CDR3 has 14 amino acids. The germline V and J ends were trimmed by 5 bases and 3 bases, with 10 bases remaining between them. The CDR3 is CASSARDDTGELFF. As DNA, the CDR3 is TGTGCCAGCAGCGCCCGGGACGACACCGGGGAGCTGTTTTTT.

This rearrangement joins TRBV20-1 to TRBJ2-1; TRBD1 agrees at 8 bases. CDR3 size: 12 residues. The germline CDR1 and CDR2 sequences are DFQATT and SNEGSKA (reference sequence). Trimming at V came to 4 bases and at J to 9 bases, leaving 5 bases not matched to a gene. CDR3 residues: CSANRQGTEQFF. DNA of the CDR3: TGCAGTGCTAATCGACAGGGGACTGAGCAGTTCTTC.

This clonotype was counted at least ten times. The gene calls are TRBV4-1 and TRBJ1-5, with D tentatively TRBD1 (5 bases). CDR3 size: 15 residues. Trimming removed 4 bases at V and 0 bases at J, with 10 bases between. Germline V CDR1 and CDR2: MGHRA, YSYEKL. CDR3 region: CASSLGLSSNQPQHF. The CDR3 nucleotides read TGCGCCAGCAGCCTGGGACTGAGTAGCAATCAGCCCCAGCATTTT.

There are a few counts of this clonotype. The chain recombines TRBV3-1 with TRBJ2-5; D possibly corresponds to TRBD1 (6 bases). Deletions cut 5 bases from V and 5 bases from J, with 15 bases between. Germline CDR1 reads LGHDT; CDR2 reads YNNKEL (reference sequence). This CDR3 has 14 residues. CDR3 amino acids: CASSETGLGETQYF. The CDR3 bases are TGTGCCAGCAGCGAGACAGGTCTTGGGGAGACCCAGTACTTC.

The CDR3 region has the DNA TGTGCCAGCAGCCCGGACTCGGCCTCCTACAATGAGCAGTTCTTC. As protein: CASSPDSASYNEQFF. The V call is TRBV7-9, the J call TRBJ2-1, with D tentatively TRBD2 (5 bases). V lost 5 bases and J 0 bases, leaving 11 bases between the germline ends. Germline lookup yields CDR1 SEHNR and CDR2 FQNEAQ (reference sequence). The CDR3 contains 15 residues.

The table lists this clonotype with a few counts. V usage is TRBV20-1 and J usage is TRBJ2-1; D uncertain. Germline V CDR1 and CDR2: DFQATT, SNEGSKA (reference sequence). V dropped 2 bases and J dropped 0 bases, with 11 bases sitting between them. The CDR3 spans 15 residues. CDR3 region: CSARKARSSYNEQFF. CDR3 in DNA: TGCAGTGCTAGAAAGGCACGGAGCTCCTACAATGAGCAGTTCTTC.

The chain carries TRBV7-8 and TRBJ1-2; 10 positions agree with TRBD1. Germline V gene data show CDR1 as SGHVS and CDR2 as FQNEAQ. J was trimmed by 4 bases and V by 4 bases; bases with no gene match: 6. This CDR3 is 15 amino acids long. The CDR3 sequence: CASSYYRTGGYGYTF. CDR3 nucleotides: TGTGCCAGCAGCTACTACCGGACAGGGGGCTATGGCTACACCTTC.

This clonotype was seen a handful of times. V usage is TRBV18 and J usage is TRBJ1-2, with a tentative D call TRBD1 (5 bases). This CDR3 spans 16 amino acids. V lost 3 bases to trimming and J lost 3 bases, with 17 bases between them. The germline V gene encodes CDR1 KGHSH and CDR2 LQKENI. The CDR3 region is CASSPTGQGSDYGYTF. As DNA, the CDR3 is TGTGCCAGCTCACCGACTGGGCAGGGCAGCGACTATGGCTACACCTTC.

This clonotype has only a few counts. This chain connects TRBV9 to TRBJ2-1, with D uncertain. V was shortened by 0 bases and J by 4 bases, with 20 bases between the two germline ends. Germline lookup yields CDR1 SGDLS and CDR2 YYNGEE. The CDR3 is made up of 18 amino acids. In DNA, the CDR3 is TGTGCCAGCAGCGTAGGACGTCACGTGGACCCCGCGTACAATGAGCAGTTCTTC. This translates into CASSVGRHVDPAYNEQFF.